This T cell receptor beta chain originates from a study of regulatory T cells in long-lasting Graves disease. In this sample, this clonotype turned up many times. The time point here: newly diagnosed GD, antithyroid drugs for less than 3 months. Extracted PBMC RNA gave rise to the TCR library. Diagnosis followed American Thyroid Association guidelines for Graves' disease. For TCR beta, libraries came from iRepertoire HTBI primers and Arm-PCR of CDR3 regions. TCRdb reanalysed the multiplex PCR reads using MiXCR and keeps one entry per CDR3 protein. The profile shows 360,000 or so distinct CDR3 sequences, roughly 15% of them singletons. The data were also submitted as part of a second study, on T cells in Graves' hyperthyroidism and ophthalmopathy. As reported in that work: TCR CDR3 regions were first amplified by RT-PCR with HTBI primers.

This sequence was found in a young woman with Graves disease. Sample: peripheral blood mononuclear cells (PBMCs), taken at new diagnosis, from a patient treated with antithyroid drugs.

The CDR3 reads CASSFGQSYTDTQYF. The CDR3 DNA follows: TGTGCCAGCAGTTTCGGACAGTCTTACACAGATACGCAGTATTTT. The chain links TRBV2 to TRBJ2-3; D may be TRBD1 (6 bases). Trimming shortened V by 5 bases and J by 2 bases, and 14 bases separated the two germline ends. The germline CDR1 and CDR2 sequences are SNHLY and FYNNEI. The CDR3 is 15 residues long.